The clone carrying this T cell receptor (beta chain) was counted once. This sample was included in a study of control samples from healthy donors and cancer patients. The CDR3 covers 19 residues. The V gene's germline CDR1 is MGHRA and CDR2 YSYEKL. V lost 0 bases to trimming and J lost 0 bases; unmatched junction nucleotides: 11. Assay: immunoSEQ multiplex PCR; the TCRdb copy retains only in-frame clones and omits some. The sample lists around 59,000 clones, 80% to 95% occurring once. The receptor comes from a man aged 40-55 years with colorectal cancer. The rearrangement links TRBV4-1 to TRBJ2-7; TRBD2 matches at 10 bases. Sequencing input: PBMCs. The CDR3 nucleotides read TGCGCCAGCAGCCAAGATCCTCGGAAGCGGGGGGGCTTCTCCTACGAGCAGTACTTC. It encodes CASSQDPRKRGGFSYEQYF.